These 6 T cell receptor beta chains were all obtained from the same sample, sequenced in a study of blood T cell repertoires in COVID-19. Produced via immunoSEQ multiplex PCR; TCRdb's table is partial and in-frame only. This sample carries roughly 190,000 clones, roughly four fifths of them seen once, and the ten largest clones take approximately 15%. Input material: peripheral blood. The receptor source for this set is a man aged 25-45 years with active or convalescent COVID-19.

The chain combines TRBV12-3 or TRBV12-4 with TRBJ1-5; a weak D match, TRBD1 (5 bases). This CDR3 region has 12 residues. The V end was cut by 2 bases, the J end by 9 bases, with 8 bases between. CDR3 nucleotides: TGTGCCAGCAGTTTACAGGGCGCGCCCCAGCATTTT. It translates to CASSLQGAPQHF.

The CDR3 nucleotides are TGCGCCAGCAGCCAAGAACCCGACAGGGAGAATGGCTACACCTTC. Translated: CASSQEPDRENGYTF. The chain joins TRBV4-1 to TRBJ1-2; 7 bases are a match to TRBD1. This CDR3 spans 15 amino acids. The V gene's germline CDR1 is MGHRA and CDR2 YSYEKL. V gave up 0 bases and J gave up 6 bases; unmatched junction bases: 7.

The chain links TRBV10-3 to TRBJ1-4, with a weak D call TRBD1 (6 bases). Germline values: CDR1 ENHRY, CDR2 SYGVKD. The CDR3 contains 13 residues. V was trimmed by 11 bases and J by 4 bases, leaving 14 bases between them. CDR3 DNA sequence: TGTGCCGCACAAGGGGGGGATAATGAAAAACTGTTTTTT. This gives the protein CAAQGGDNEKLFF.

The chain uses TRBV7-3 and TRBJ2-1; D ambiguous. The germline V and J ends were trimmed by 1 base and 4 bases, with 20 bases remaining between them. The CDR3 loop spans 18 amino acids. The germline V gene has CDR1 SGHTA and CDR2 FQGTGA. Here the CDR3 reads CASSLRPPGPIEYNEQFF. The CDR3 bases are TGTGCCAGCAGCTTAAGACCCCCAGGCCCTATTGAGTACAATGAGCAGTTCTTC.

V usage is TRBV6-5 and J usage is TRBJ1-1; D gene ambiguous. The CDR3 loop spans 14 amino acids. V dropped 0 bases and J dropped 5 bases, with 10 bases sitting between them. Germline V CDR1 and CDR2: MNHEY, SVGAGI. The CDR3 DNA is TGTGCCAGCAGTTACTCCGGGGTTTGGACTGAAGCTTTCTTT. It translates to CASSYSGVWTEAFF.

This chain connects TRBV5-4 to TRBJ2-1, with D perhaps matching TRBD1 (5 bases). CDR3 size: 15 residues. Germline V gene sequence: CDR1 SGHNT, CDR2 YYREEE (reference sequence). The V and J ends lost 1 base and 2 bases respectively, with 10 bases between them. The CDR3 loop is CASSLFAGPYNEQFF. The CDR3 bases are TGTGCCAGCAGCTTGTTTGCAGGGCCCTACAATGAGCAGTTCTTC.